Each of the 10 T cell receptor beta chains below was sequenced from the same sample in a study of blood T cell repertoires in COVID-19 (TCRdb year 2020). The protocol used for the library was the immunoSEQ multiplex PCR assay. TCRdb re-hosts the immuneACCESS table, in-frame sequences only. Its copies lack some clones; in the studies checked, an unresolved V gene accounts for under half of them, and the cause for the rest is not known. The sample data list 190,000 or so clones, and 70% to 90% of these were observed just once. Approximately 4% of the sample is in the top ten clones. Specimen: PBMCs or T cells enriched from blood (not recorded which). Every receptor here comes from a woman aged 25 to 45 who had been exposed to COVID-19.

The rearrangement links TRBV19 to TRBJ2-3, with D perhaps matching TRBD2 (6 bases). Trimming took 3 bases from V and 4 from J, leaving 17 bases between them. CDR1 is LNHDA and CDR2 is SQIVND in the germline V gene (reference sequence). CDR3 size: 16 residues. Here the CDR3 reads CASSIAGRSSADTQYF. The CDR3 coding sequence is TGTGCCAGTAGTATCGCGGGGCGCTCCTCCGCAGATACGCAGTATTTT. Full variable domain (remainder filled in from reference TRBV19 and TRBJ2-3): DGGITQSPKYLFRKEGQNVTLSCEQNLNHDAMYWYRQDPGQGLRLIYYSQIVNDFQKGDIAEGYSVSREKKESFPLTVTSAQKNPTAFYLCASSIAGRSSADTQYFGPGTRLTVL.

This chain uses TRBV20-1 with TRBJ2-7, with D hard to call. The CDR3 has 13 amino acids. V lost 3 bases to trimming and J lost 2 bases, with 11 bases between them. Germline lookup yields CDR1 DFQATT and CDR2 SNEGSKA (reference sequence). CDR3 nucleotides: TGCAGTGCTAGTTTCGGGTACACCTACGAGCAGTACTTC. Its protein is CSASFGYTYEQYF.

This chain connects TRBV6-5 to TRBJ2-7; 7 positions match TRBD2. Losses at the gene ends were 6 bases for V and 2 bases for J; bases not matched to a gene: 7. CDR1 MNHEY and CDR2 SVGAGI come from the germline V gene. The CDR3 has 14 residues. The CDR3 bases are TGTGCCAGCAGCCGGGGGGTAACAGCCTACGAGCAGTACTTC. Residues: CASSRGVTAYEQYF.

The chain carries TRBV5-5 and TRBJ2-1; 8 bases are shared with TRBD2. This CDR3 comprises 15 residues. J lost 4 bases, V lost 0 bases, and 3 bases had no gene match. Germline V CDR1 and CDR2: SGHKS, YYEKEE (reference sequence). CDR3 coding DNA: TGTGCCAGCAGCTTGGAAGGACTAGCATACAATGAGCAGTTCTTC. Translated, it gives CASSLEGLAYNEQFF.

This clone was seen a single time. The CDR3 region is CASSIRQDYGYTF. The CDR3 nucleotides read TGTGCCAGTAGTATAAGGCAGGACTATGGCTACACCTTC. The chain combines TRBV19 with TRBJ1-2; D is undetermined. V was cut by 2 bases and J by 3 bases, with 7 bases left in between. Germline loops: CDR1 LNHDA, CDR2 SQIVND (reference sequence). The CDR3 length is 13 residues.

DNA of the CDR3: TGCAGCGTTGAACGGGAGCCGAACACCGGGGAGCTGTTTTTT. It codes for CSVEREPNTGELFF. The chain uses TRBV29-1 and TRBJ2-2, with D possibly TRBD2 on 6 matching bases. From germline, CDR1 is SQVTM and CDR2 ANQGSEA. CDR3 length equals 14 residues. Trimming cost V 2 bases and J 0 bases, with 7 bases left between them.

The rearrangement joins TRBV5-1 to TRBJ2-3, with D perhaps matching TRBD2 (5 bases). V was shortened by 0 bases and J by 2 bases, with 7 bases between the two germline ends. Germline V CDR1 and CDR2: SGHRS, YFSETQ. The CDR3 length is 14 residues. The CDR3 nucleotides are TGCGCCAGCAGCTTGGCGGGGATCACAGATACGCAGTATTTT. Residues: CASSLAGITDTQYF. Based on the CDR3 plus reference TRBV5-1 and TRBJ2-3, the full variable domain is KAGVTQTPRYLIKTRGQQVTLSCSPISGHRSVSWYQQTPGQGLQFLFEYFSETQRNKGNFPGRFSGRQFSNSRSEMNVSTLELGDSALYLCASSLAGITDTQYFGPGTRLTVL.

This clone is medium-sized (0.01 to 0.1%). The chain recombines TRBV7-6 with TRBJ1-5; 9 nucleotides agree with TRBD1. This CDR3 contains 17 residues. Germline assignment: CDR1 SGHVS and CDR2 FNYEAQ. Trimming took 5 bases from V and 5 from J; bases not matched to a gene: 13. CDR3 region: CASSPQQGARFHQPQHF. The CDR3 region has the DNA TGTGCCAGCAGCCCGCAACAGGGGGCTCGTTTTCATCAGCCCCAGCATTTT.

The genes are TRBV11-2 and TRBJ1-1; no firm D call. The V gene lost 5 bases and the J gene lost 5 bases, with 12 bases spanning the gap. CDR3 size: 13 residues. Germline CDR1 is SGHAT and CDR2 is FQNNGV. The CDR3: CASSLRTGTEAFF. The CDR3 nucleotides are TGTGCCAGCAGCCTAAGAACGGGGACTGAAGCTTTCTTT.

The chain recombines TRBV27 with TRBJ1-6, with 7 bases fitting TRBD1. Germline-derived CDR1 and CDR2 are MNHEY and SMNVEV (reference sequence). J was trimmed by 5 bases and V by 5 bases; bases with no gene match: 18. The CDR3 sequence is 19 residues long. CDR3 sequence: CASSTTGPGFSDHNSPLHF. CDR3 nucleotide sequence: TGTGCCAGCAGTACGACAGGGCCGGGTTTCTCCGACCATAATTCACCCCTCCACTTT.